A single sample gave rise to the 9 T cell receptor beta chains below, sequenced in a study of blood T cell repertoires in COVID-19. Only in-frame clones appear in the TCRdb table, and some are missing; sequencing was by immunoSEQ multiplex PCR. The sample holds over 350,000 clones, 70% to 90% seen once. What was sequenced was PBMCs or T cells enriched from blood (not recorded which). These receptors were collected from a woman in her late teens or twenties with acute COVID-19.

This clone has just one count. This rearrangement joins TRBV19 to TRBJ1-2; the D is unclear. Germline CDR1 is LNHDA and CDR2 is SQIVND (reference sequence). V dropped 6 bases and J dropped 8 bases, with 22 bases sitting between them. The CDR3 sequence is 15 residues long. CDR3 protein: CASSLPRVIERGYTF. In DNA form, the CDR3 reads TGTGCCAGTAGCTTACCCCGGGTGATCGAGAGGGGCTACACCTTC.

The chain has TRBV7-9 and TRBJ1-6; D gene ambiguous. V was trimmed by 4 bases and J by 4 bases, leaving 11 bases between them. Germline values: CDR1 SEHNR, CDR2 FQNEAQ (reference sequence). The CDR3 has 15 amino acids. The CDR3 DNA reads as TGTGCCAGCAGCTCCATAGAGAATTATAATTCACCCCTCCACTTT. Encoded protein: CASSSIENYNSPLHF.

The chain joins TRBV7-9 to TRBJ1-1; no clear D. The germline V gene encodes CDR1 SEHNR and CDR2 FQNEAQ (reference sequence). V dropped 5 bases and J dropped 1 base, with 8 bases sitting between them. This CDR3 is 13 amino acids long. The CDR3 sequence is CASSPRWNTEAFF. The CDR3 DNA reads TGTGCCAGCAGCCCGAGATGGAACACTGAAGCTTTCTTT.

In its sample, this clone was seen once. Different DNA sequences within this sample yield the same CDR3. This chain joins TRBV19 and TRBJ1-1; 9 bases match TRBD1. The V gene's germline CDR1 is LNHDA and CDR2 SQIVND (reference sequence). Losses at the gene ends were 5 bases for V and 5 bases for J; bases not matched to a gene: 6. This CDR3 contains 14 residues. CDR3 residues: CASSPDRGYTEAFF. The CDR3 DNA sequence: TGTGCCAGTAGTCCGGACAGGGGCTATACTGAAGCTTTCTTT.

The DNA for the CDR3 is TGTGCCTGGAGAGAAACAGGGAAATTACTCTACGAGCAGTACTTC. Translating it yields CAWRETGKLLYEQYF. The chain joins TRBV30 to TRBJ2-7, with D possibly matching TRBD1 (6 bases). The CDR3 is made up of 15 amino acids. Germline loops: CDR1 GTSNPN, CDR2 SVGIG (reference sequence). Trimming took off 3 bases at V and 3 bases at J, with 18 bases between the two ends.

This chain links TRBV19 with TRBJ2-1, with 10 bases lining up with TRBD2. Germline values: CDR1 LNHDA, CDR2 SQIVND (reference sequence). The CDR3 has 16 residues. Trimming at V came to 0 bases and at J to 8 bases, leaving 7 bases not matched to a gene. CDR3 sequence (DNA): TGTGCCAGTAGTATAGATTGGCGTAGCGGGAGGCATGAGCAGTTCTTC. Its protein is CASSIDWRSGRHEQFF.

The CDR3 DNA is TGTGCCAGCAGCCCCTCCTTTCAGGGGCTGAACACTGAAGCTTTCTTT. This translates into CASSPSFQGLNTEAFF. The J gene is TRBJ1-1, the V gene TRBV14, with a tentative D call TRBD1 (6 bases). Trimming cost V 4 bases and J 0 bases, with 15 bases left between them. Germline V gives CDR1 SGHDN, CDR2 FVKESK. CDR3 length: 16 residues.

The chain has TRBV18 and TRBJ1-4; a possible D gene is TRBD1 (5 bases). CDR3 size: 14 residues. Trimming removed 0 bases at V and 11 bases at J, with 13 bases between. Germline loops: CDR1 KGHSH, CDR2 LQKENI. CDR3 coding DNA: TGTGCCAGCTCACCACCAACCAGGGTTGGGAAACTGTTTTTT. Translation: CASSPPTRVGKLFF.

The chain has TRBV5-4 and TRBJ2-7; 9 nucleotides line up with TRBD1. The CDR3 consists of 14 residues. CDR1 is SGHNT and CDR2 is YYREEE in the germline V gene (reference sequence). V lost 7 bases, J lost 6 bases, and 11 bases stayed unmatched. The CDR3 nucleotides read TGTGCCAGCGGCCGGGACAGGGCACTCTCCGAGCAGTACTTC. This encodes CASGRDRALSEQYF.